This T cell receptor beta chain was captured by sequencing in a study of identical twins. A universal primer site came from template switching; cDNA carried unique molecular identifiers. TCRdb re-called the 5' RACE reads through MiXCR, storing one row per CDR3 protein. Of roughly 1,500,000 distinct CDR3 sequences listed, under 35% are singletons. This CDR3 region has 14 residues. Deletions cut 7 bases from V and 3 bases from J, with 15 bases between. Healthy Caucasians were all of the donors. This clonotype was detected only once. The antigen is not known. General study points: Twins shared beta out-of-frame sequences in excess, but this excess was weaker.

The source is a newborn girl in good health. The sample consisted of cord blood. The J gene is TRBJ1-1, the V gene TRBV12-3 or TRBV12-4; TRBD1 is a possible D gene (5 bases). CDR3 DNA sequence: TGTGCCAGCATCTTCGTCGGACATTACACTGAAGCTTTCTTT. Its translation: CASIFVGHYTEAFF.